This TCR beta chain is from a study of blood T cell repertoires in COVID-19 (dated by TCRdb to 2018 to 2020). About the investigation overall: Samples from collaborators originated in the United States, Italy and Spain and spanned both the acute and convalescent phases of COVID-19. The material from the prospective study consisted of cDNA or gDNA derived from T cells, B-cell-depleted T cells, or PBMCs. Subjects who had been exposed to COVID-19, were actively infected with it, or had recovered from it provided the deeply sampled blood TCRbeta repertoires that made up the dataset. A freely available public database, intended as a resource for researchers studying the immune response to SARS-CoV-2, is where the repertoires were released. Samples were obtained from the ongoing ImmuneRACE study (first 160 participants) and from 950 to 1,500 subjects provided by 6 global collaborators. Nearly every sample came with metadata listing a de-identified subject ID, COVID-19 status, age in years and sex. Where available, HLA class I and class II types were obtained from metadata supplied by the sample provider rather than from assay-based typing.

Sequences MDHEN (CDR1) and SYDVKM (CDR2) are obtained from the germline V gene. V is cut back by 5 bases and J by 2 bases, with 9 bases in the junction unmatched. The CDR3 starts with the cysteine, ends with the phenylalanine, and has 15 residues. The CDR3 DNA has 45 bases and is translated from base 1. TCRbeta CDR3 regions were amplified from genomic DNA by means of the immunoSEQ Assay, a bias-controlled multiplex PCR. The paper's data handling went like this. The number of nucleated cells in each sample was estimated by amplification of reference gene primers within the assay. Sequence reads were collapsed and filtered to measure the absolute abundance of every unique TCRbeta CDR3 rearrangement. Productive Simpson clonality was computed per sample as the square root of Simpson's diversity index over productive rearrangements. TCRdb stores this immuneACCESS table with in-frame sequences only. Part of the clones is absent; in the studies checked, under half of the shortfall reflects unresolved V genes, and no reason is known for the rest. The V and J calls and clone size are taken from that table; D and trimming were inferred from the DNA. The sample table records 200,000 to 250,000 clones; 70% to 90% of these occur just once. Of the sample, 2.9% falls within the top ten clones.

Paper-wide results and their limitations: The amount of clinical and demographic metadata varied by source and participant and was provided uncurated.

To note about this clone: Its recognized antigen is unknown. No quality values exist for individual bases; no much larger clone is one base distant.

Samples from volunteer blood donors who had recovered from COVID-19 were contributed by a second Seattle source. Collaborating institutions collected whole blood in K2EDTA tubes following their own protocols. For TCRbeta analysis, collaborators shipped samples as frozen whole blood, isolated PBMCs, or DNA extracted from either of those sample types. This sequence uses TRBV28 and TRBJ2-7; 7 bases in between match TRBD1. Sequenced sample: peripheral blood. The receptor was derived from a man aged 45-65 years who had recovered from COVID-19. The CDR3 region has the sequence CASSPYRGLAYEQYF. The DNA is as follows: TGTGCCAGCAGTCCTTACAGGGGTTTGGCCTACGAGCAGTACTTC.